This is a list of T cell receptor beta chains from one sample in a study of blood T cell repertoires in COVID-19. Clones were sequenced by immunoSEQ multiplex PCR, and TCRdb holds only the in-frame ones, with some missing. Of about 300,000 clones listed, over 80% are singletons. Sequenced input: peripheral blood. These receptors were taken from a woman aged 45 to 65 with COVID-19, enrolled during active disease. Each CDR3 is given with its conserved first and last residue. A D gene is named only where the DNA matches it firmly. A row's size may be missing; if present it is once, few, many or a size class.

v_call: TRBV25-1; d_call: -; j_call: TRBJ2-1; clone_size: -; cdr3_nt: TGTGCCAGCAGTGAATACACAGGGAGAACCTACAATGAGCAGTTCTTC; cdr3_aa: CASSEYTGRTYNEQFF
v_call: TRBV27; d_call: -; j_call: TRBJ1-2; clone_size: few; cdr3_nt: TGTGCCAGCAGCGCCGGCAGGGCTTATGGCTACACCTTC; cdr3_aa: CASSAGRAYGYTF
v_call: TRBV4-3; d_call: TRBD2; j_call: TRBJ2-1; clone_size: -; cdr3_nt: TGCGCCAGCAGTTTGCTAGCGGGGCGCAATGAGCAGTTCTTC; cdr3_aa: CASSLLAGRNEQFF
v_call: TRBV3-1/TRBV3-2; d_call: TRBD1; j_call: TRBJ2-7; clone_size: -; cdr3_nt: TGTGCCAGCAGCCAACAAGGACAGGGAGGTGAGCAGTACTTC; cdr3_aa: CASSQQGQGGEQYF
v_call: TRBV24-1; d_call: TRBD1; j_call: TRBJ1-4; clone_size: -; cdr3_nt: TGTGCCACCAGTACCGGGACAGGGCTTCCAGCGCCTGAAAAACTGTTTTTT; cdr3_aa: CATSTGTGLPAPEKLFF
v_call: TRBV11-2; d_call: TRBD2; j_call: TRBJ2-7; clone_size: -; cdr3_nt: TGTGCCAGCAGCCCTATATCGGCGGGAGGGTACTACGAGCAGTACTTC; cdr3_aa: CASSPISAGGYYEQYF
v_call: TRBV6-2/TRBV6-3; d_call: -; j_call: TRBJ1-1; clone_size: -; cdr3_nt: TGTGCCAGCAGTTACCCAACTTCACAGGCCGCCCCTTACACTGAAGCTTTCTTT; cdr3_aa: CASSYPTSQAAPYTEAFF
v_call: TRBV7-3; d_call: -; j_call: TRBJ2-6; clone_size: once; cdr3_nt: TGTGCCAGCAGCTCCGCCTCGGGGAGGGCCAACGTCCTGACTTTC; cdr3_aa: CASSSASGRANVLTF
v_call: TRBV5-1; d_call: TRBD1; j_call: TRBJ2-5; clone_size: -; cdr3_nt: TGCGCCAGCAGCTTTGCGGGACAGGGGGCTGGAGAGACCCAGTACTTC; cdr3_aa: CASSFAGQGAGETQYF
v_call: TRBV30; d_call: TRBD1; j_call: TRBJ2-2; clone_size: -; cdr3_nt: TGTGCCTGGAGTGTAGGGGACAGAAATACCGGGGAGCTGTTTTTT; cdr3_aa: CAWSVGDRNTGELFF
v_call: TRBV15; d_call: -; j_call: TRBJ2-7; clone_size: -; cdr3_nt: TGTGCCACCAGCAGAGCGGGGAGCAGGACCTACGAGCAGTACTTC; cdr3_aa: CATSRAGSRTYEQYF